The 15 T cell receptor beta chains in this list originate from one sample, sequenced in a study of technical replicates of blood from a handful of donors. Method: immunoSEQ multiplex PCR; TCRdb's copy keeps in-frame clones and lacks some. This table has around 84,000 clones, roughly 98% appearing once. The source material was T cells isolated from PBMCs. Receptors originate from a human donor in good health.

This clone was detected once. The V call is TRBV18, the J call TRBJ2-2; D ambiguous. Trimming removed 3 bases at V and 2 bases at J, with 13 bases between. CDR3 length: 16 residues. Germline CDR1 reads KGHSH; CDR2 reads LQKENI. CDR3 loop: CASSPSQAINTGELFF. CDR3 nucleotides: TGTGCCAGCTCACCGTCCCAGGCCATTAACACCGGGGAGCTGTTTTTT.

CDR3 bases: TGTGCCAGCAGTAGGGAGCACCGGTGGGCGCAGTATTTT. Its translation: CASSREHRWAQYF. V usage is TRBV27 and J usage is TRBJ2-3, with D tentatively TRBD2 (5 bases). The CDR3 is 13 residues long. Germline V CDR1 and CDR2: MNHEY, SMNVEV (reference sequence). V was clipped by 5 bases and J by 10 bases, with 16 bases between them.

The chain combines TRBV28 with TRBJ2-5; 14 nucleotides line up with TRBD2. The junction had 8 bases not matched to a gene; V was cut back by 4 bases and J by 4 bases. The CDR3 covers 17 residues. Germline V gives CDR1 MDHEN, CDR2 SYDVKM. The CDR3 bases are TGTGCCAGCAGTTCTGATACTGGGACTAGCGGGAGAGAGACCCAGTACTTC. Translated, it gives CASSSDTGTSGRETQYF.

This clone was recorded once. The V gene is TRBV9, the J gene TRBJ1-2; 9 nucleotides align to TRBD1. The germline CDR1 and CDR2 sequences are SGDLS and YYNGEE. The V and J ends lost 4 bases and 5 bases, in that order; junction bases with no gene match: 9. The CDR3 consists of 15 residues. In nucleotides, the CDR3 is TGTGCCAGCAGCCCTGGGACAGGGCCTGTTTATGGCTACACCTTC. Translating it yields CASSPGTGPVYGYTF.

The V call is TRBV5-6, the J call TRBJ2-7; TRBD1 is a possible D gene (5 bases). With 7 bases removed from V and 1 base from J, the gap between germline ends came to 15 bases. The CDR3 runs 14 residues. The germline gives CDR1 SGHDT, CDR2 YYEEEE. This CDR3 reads CASVGQGRSYEQYF. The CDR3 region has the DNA TGTGCCAGCGTTGGGCAGGGCCGGTCCTACGAGCAGTACTTC. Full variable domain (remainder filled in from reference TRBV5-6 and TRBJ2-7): DAGVTQSPTHLIKTRGQQVTLRCSPKSGHDTVSWYQQALGQGPQFIFQYYEEEERQRGNFPDRFSGHQFPNYSSELNVNALLLGDSALYLCASVGQGRSYEQYFGPGTRLTVT.

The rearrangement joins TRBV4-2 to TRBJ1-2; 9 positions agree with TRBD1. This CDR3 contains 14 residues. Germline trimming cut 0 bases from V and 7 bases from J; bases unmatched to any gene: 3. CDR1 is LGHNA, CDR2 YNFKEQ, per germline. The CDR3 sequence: CASSQETGGSGYTF. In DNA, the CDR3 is TGTGCCAGCAGCCAAGAGACAGGGGGTAGTGGCTACACCTTC.

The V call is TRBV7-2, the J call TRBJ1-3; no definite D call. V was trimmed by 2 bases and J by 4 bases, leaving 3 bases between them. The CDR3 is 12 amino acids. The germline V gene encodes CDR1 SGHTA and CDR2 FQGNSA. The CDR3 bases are TGTGCCAGCAGCTTAAGCGGAAACACCATATATTTT. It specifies CASSLSGNTIYF.

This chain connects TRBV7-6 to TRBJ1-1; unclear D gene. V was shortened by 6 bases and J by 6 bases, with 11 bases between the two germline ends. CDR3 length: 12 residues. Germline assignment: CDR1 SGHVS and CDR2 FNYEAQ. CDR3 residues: CASRGQEAEAFF. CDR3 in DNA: TGTGCCAGCAGAGGGCAGGAGGCTGAAGCTTTCTTT. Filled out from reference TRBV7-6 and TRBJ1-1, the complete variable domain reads GAGVSQSPRYKVTKRGQDVALRCDPISGHVSLYWYRQALGQGPEFLTYFNYEAQQDKSGLPNDRFSAERPEGSISTLTIQRTEQRDSAMYRCASRGQEAEAFFGQGTRLTVV.

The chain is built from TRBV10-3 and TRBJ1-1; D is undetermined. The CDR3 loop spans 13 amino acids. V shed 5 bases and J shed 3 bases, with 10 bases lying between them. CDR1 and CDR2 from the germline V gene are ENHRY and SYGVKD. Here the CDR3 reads CAISPQRDTEAFF. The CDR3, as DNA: TGTGCCATCAGTCCCCAGAGGGACACTGAAGCTTTCTTT.

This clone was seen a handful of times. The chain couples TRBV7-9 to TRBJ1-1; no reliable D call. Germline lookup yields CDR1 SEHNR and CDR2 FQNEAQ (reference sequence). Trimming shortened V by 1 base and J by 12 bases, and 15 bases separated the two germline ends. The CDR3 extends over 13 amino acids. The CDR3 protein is CASSLGGAREPFF. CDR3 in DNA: TGTGCCAGCAGCTTAGGAGGAGCGCGGGAGCCTTTCTTT.

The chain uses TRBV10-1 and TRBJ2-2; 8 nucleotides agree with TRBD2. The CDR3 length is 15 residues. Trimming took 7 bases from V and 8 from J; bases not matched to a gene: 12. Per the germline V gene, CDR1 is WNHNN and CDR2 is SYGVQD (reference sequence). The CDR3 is CASTSGTRDQGELFF. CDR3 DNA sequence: TGCGCCAGCACCTCAGGGACTAGGGATCAGGGGGAGCTGTTTTTT.

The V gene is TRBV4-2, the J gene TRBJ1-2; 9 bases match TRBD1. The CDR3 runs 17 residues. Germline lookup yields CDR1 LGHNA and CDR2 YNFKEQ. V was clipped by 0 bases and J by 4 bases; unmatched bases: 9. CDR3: CASSQDAGTGSIYGYTF. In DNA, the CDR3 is TGTGCCAGCAGCCAAGACGCTGGGACAGGGTCGATCTATGGCTACACCTTC.

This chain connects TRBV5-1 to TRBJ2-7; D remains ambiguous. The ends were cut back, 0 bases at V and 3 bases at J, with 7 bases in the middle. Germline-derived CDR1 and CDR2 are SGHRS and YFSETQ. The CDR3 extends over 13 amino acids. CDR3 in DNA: TGCGCCAGCAGCTTGGAGAGTAGCTACGAGCAGTACTTC. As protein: CASSLESSYEQYF.

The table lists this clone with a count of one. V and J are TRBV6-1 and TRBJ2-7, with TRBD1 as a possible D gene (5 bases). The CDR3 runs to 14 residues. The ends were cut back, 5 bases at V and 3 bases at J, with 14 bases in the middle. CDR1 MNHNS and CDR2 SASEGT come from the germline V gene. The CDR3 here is CASSPLGRGYEQYF. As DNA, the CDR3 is TGTGCCAGCAGTCCTTTAGGAAGGGGCTACGAGCAGTACTTC.

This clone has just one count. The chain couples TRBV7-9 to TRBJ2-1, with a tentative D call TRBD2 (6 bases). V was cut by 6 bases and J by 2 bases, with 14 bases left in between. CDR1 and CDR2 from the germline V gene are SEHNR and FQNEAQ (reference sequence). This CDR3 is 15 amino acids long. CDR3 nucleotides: TGTGCCAGCAGTAAACGGGAGTCCCCCTACAATGAGCAGTTCTTC. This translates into CASSKRESPYNEQFF.